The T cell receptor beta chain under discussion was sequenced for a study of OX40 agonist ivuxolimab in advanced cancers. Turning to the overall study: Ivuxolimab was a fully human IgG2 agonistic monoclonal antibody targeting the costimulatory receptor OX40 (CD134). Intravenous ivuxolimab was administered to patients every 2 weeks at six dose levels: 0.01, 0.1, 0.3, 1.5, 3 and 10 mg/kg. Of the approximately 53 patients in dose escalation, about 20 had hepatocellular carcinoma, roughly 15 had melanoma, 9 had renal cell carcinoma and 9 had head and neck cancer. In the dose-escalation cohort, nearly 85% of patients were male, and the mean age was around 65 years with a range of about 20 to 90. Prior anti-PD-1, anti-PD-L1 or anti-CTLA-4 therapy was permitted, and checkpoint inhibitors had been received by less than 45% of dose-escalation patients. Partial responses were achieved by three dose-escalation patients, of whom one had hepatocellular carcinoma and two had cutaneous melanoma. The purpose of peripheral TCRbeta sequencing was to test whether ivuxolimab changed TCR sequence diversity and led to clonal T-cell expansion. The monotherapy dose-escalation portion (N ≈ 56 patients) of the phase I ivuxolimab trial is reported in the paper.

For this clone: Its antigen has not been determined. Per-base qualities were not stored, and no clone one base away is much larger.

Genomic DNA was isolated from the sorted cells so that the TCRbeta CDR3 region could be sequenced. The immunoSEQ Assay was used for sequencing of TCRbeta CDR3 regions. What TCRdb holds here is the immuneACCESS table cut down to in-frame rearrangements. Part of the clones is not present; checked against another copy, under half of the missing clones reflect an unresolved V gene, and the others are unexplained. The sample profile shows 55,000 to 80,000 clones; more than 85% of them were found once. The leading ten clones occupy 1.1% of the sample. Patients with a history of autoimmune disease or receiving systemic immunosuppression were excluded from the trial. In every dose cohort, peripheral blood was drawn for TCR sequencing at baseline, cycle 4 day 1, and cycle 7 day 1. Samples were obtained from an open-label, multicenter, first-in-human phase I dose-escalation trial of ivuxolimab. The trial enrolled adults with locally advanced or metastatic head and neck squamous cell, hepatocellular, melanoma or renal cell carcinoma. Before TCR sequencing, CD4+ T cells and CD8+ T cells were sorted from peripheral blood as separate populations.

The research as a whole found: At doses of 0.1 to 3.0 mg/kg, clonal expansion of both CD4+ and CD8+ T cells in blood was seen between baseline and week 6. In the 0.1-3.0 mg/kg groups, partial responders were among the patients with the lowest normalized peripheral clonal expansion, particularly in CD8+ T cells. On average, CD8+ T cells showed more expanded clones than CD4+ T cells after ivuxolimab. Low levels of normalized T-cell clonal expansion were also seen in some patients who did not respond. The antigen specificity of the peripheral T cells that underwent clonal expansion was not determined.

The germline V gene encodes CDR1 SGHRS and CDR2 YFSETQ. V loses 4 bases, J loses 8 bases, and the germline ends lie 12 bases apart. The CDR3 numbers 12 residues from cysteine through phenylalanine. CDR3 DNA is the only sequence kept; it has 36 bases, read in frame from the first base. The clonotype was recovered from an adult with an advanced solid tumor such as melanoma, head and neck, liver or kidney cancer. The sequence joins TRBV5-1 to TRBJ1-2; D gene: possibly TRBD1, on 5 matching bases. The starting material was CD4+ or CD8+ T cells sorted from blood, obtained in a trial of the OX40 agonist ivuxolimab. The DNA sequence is TGCGCCAGCAGCAAGAGGGACGACGGCTACACCTTC. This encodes CASSKRDDGYTF. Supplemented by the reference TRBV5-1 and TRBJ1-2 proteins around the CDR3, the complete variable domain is KAGVTQTPRYLIKTRGQQVTLSCSPISGHRSVSWYQQTPGQGLQFLFEYFSETQRNKGNFPGRFSGRQFSNSRSEMNVSTLELGDSALYLCASSKRDDGYTFGSGTRLTVV.